The T cell receptor beta chain under discussion was sequenced for a study of T cells in Graves' hyperthyroidism and ophthalmopathy. This clonotype was recorded a few times. After removal of 3 bases from V and 2 bases from J, the junction contained 7 bases not matched to a gene. Germline V gene data show CDR1 as MNHEY and CDR2 as SMNVEV (reference sequence). This CDR3 is 16 amino acids long. What was amplified from RNA transcripts were TCR beta CDR3 regions. The HTBI primer set was used in a first-round RT-PCR of the TCR CDR3. TCRdb passed the multiplex PCR reads through MiXCR, listing each CDR3 protein once. The sample carries around 340,000 distinct CDR3 sequences, around 13% recorded once.

The chain joins TRBV27 to TRBJ2-1; 7 nucleotides align to TRBD1. The sequenced material came from blood. This clonotype was sampled from a woman in her thirties with Graves' hyperthyroidism. CDR3 DNA: TGTGCCAGCAGTTTGAATATGGGGACAGCCTACAATGAGCAGTTCTTC. As protein: CASSLNMGTAYNEQFF.